This section outlines one T cell receptor (beta chain) sequence together with its context. The data were obtained in a study of blood T cell repertoires in COVID-19. In the study overall: PBMCs, B-cell-depleted T cells, or T cells provided the cDNA or gDNA that made up the material.

The CDR3 contains 17 residues. Germline assignment: CDR1 MGHRA and CDR2 YSYEKL. Trimming left V 0 bases short and J 3 bases short, with 15 bases between. Under the authors' procedure: Nucleated cell number was recorded as an estimate derived from reference gene primer amplification. The repertoire was sequenced with immunoSEQ multiplex PCR; TCRdb's copy has only in-frame clones and lacks some. V, J and clone size are those of that table, while D and trimming were read from the DNA. The table lists approximately 180,000 clones, approximately 85% of them singletons. The source of this sequence is a man in his 60s with acute or convalescent COVID-19. The chain has TRBV4-1 and TRBJ1-3, with a possible D match to TRBD1 (6 bases). Specimen: peripheral blood. As DNA, the CDR3 is TGCGCCAGCAGCCAAGAGAGAGGGGGTTGGGGTGGAAACACCATATATTTT. It is translated as CASSQERGGWGGNTIYF.